This record covers a single T cell receptor beta chain. Its antigen is not known. Sequencing used immunoSEQ multiplex PCR; TCRdb keeps in-frame clones, though not all of them. The repertoire holds around 30,000 clones, with over 85% as singletons. These data are taken from a study of T cells in tuberculosis. Study summary: The T cells targeted glucose monomycolate, a mycobacterial lipid, via CD1B.

Each clinical donor contributed on average approximately 93,000 T cells from unsorted cryopreserved PBMC. Study results and caveats: Active tuberculosis alpha repertoires lay closer to GMM-specific TCRs than controls'. A GMM-specific repertoire classifier reached about 90% accuracy, AUROC more than 0.8.

The CDR3 has 15 amino acids. Germline V gene data show CDR1 as MNHNY and CDR2 as SVGAGI (reference sequence). Trimming took 2 bases from V and 11 from J; bases not matched to a gene: 11. The V call is TRBV6-6, the J call TRBJ1-3; 8 nucleotides align to TRBD1. The sequencing input was PBMCs. The sequence was collected from a donor aged 10 to 29 with latent tuberculosis or without tuberculosis infection. CDR3 nucleotides: TGTGCCAGCAGTTACACCCCCAGACAGGGGAGAGCCATATATTTT. Protein sequence: CASSYTPRQGRAIYF.